This T cell receptor (beta chain) came from a study of shared clonotypes between healthy human individuals. Study results and limitations: The diversity represented, both genetic and in exposure history, was limited by few donors. An anticipated effect of sequencing depth on clonotype sharing among donors was recognized.

The study enrolled healthy HIV-negative adults without recent acute infections or vaccinations as donors. As to this clone: Its antigen is not known. Within the sample, other DNA sequences also encode this same CDR3.

The CDR3 length is 11 residues. Trimming pared 6 bases from V and 5 bases from J, leaving 7 bases between. The V gene's germline CDR1 is SNHLY and CDR2 FYNNEI. Original methodology: Because ImmunoSEQ provided only junction sequences with no quality scores, the filtering differed. The assay was immunoSEQ multiplex PCR, and TCRdb's table has in-frame clones only and misses some. D and trimming were read from the DNA, whereas the V and J calls and clone size are those reported in that table. The sample includes hundreds of thousands of clones, 70% to 80% seen only once; the top ten take 12%. This chain uses TRBV2 with TRBJ2-5; D is unclear. Material for sequencing was PBMCs. The sequence derives from a woman aged 35 to 49 in good health. Some clones in this sample may be carry-over from other donors' samples. The CDR3 DNA reads as TGTGCCAGCAGCGCGAGGGAGACCCAGTACTTC. Translated, it gives CASSARETQYF.